These T cell receptor beta chains were read from a single sample in a study of shared clonotypes between healthy human individuals. Measured with immunoSEQ multiplex PCR; TCRdb has only the in-frame clones, and not every one. Among about 1,900,000 clones, over 85% were seen once, and the ten largest hold roughly 1%. The source material was naive CD8+ T cells sorted from blood. These TCRs come from a man between 18 and 29 years old in good health. Both conserved end residues are part of each CDR3.

cdr3_aa: CASSHATLDGYTF
cdr3_length: 13
j_call: TRBJ1-2
v_call: TRBV4-3

cdr3_aa: CASSIVPDRAYNEQFF
cdr3_length: 16
j_call: TRBJ2-1
v_call: TRBV19

cdr3_aa: CASSLGVEGLYDSPLHF
cdr3_length: 17
j_call: TRBJ1-6
v_call: TRBV28

cdr3_aa: CAWSVWGGELFF
cdr3_length: 12
j_call: TRBJ2-2
v_call: TRBV30

cdr3_aa: CASSLLAGAYNEQFF
cdr3_length: 15
j_call: TRBJ2-1
v_call: TRBV4-3

cdr3_aa: CASSLRTGEQYF
cdr3_length: 12
j_call: TRBJ2-7
v_call: TRBV5-6

cdr3_aa: CASSPGGSSYEQYF
cdr3_length: 14
j_call: TRBJ2-7
v_call: TRBV13

cdr3_aa: CASSLAGQHYEQYF
cdr3_length: 14
j_call: TRBJ2-7
v_call: TRBV5-1

cdr3_aa: CASSQDLPGAYSYNEQFF
cdr3_length: 18
j_call: TRBJ2-1
v_call: TRBV4-3

cdr3_aa: CASSPFSGGAADTQYF
cdr3_length: 16
j_call: TRBJ2-3
v_call: TRBV5-1

cdr3_aa: CASSPGTGGLGGYTF
cdr3_length: 15
j_call: TRBJ1-2
v_call: TRBV27

cdr3_aa: CATSREGTGAPYGYTF
cdr3_length: 16
j_call: TRBJ1-2
v_call: TRBV15

cdr3_aa: CASSLYGLKQYF
cdr3_length: 12
j_call: TRBJ2-7
v_call: TRBV28

cdr3_aa: CASSQEMGTVTYEQYF
cdr3_length: 16
j_call: TRBJ2-7
v_call: TRBV4-1

cdr3_aa: CASSGERAPTYEQYF
cdr3_length: 15
j_call: TRBJ2-7
v_call: TRBV7-9

cdr3_aa: CASSGQAGGYWDF
cdr3_length: 13
j_call: TRBJ2-3
v_call: TRBV2

cdr3_aa: CASRGQGHTSGANVLTF
cdr3_length: 17
j_call: TRBJ2-6
v_call: TRBV9

cdr3_aa: CASSVGSLVGYNEQFF
cdr3_length: 16
j_call: TRBJ2-1
v_call: TRBV7-6

cdr3_aa: CASSLDPRDQIYNEQFF
cdr3_length: 17
j_call: TRBJ2-1
v_call: TRBV11-2

cdr3_aa: CASSDLRVPNTEAFF
cdr3_length: 15
j_call: TRBJ1-1
v_call: TRBV6-4

cdr3_aa: CASKILAGGAYEQYF
cdr3_length: 15
j_call: TRBJ2-7
v_call: TRBV2

cdr3_aa: CASSQDPTVSSYNEQFF
cdr3_length: 17
j_call: TRBJ2-1
v_call: TRBV4-1

cdr3_aa: CASSQGEASTDTQYF
cdr3_length: 15
j_call: TRBJ2-3
v_call: TRBV4-1

cdr3_aa: CASSLVSYEKLFF
cdr3_length: 13
j_call: TRBJ1-4
v_call: TRBV11-2

cdr3_aa: CASTTSMGETQYF
cdr3_length: 13
j_call: TRBJ2-5
v_call: TRBV7-9

cdr3_aa: CASSRQGMENTIYF
cdr3_length: 14
j_call: TRBJ1-3
v_call: TRBV6-1

cdr3_aa: CACWDGSYNSPLHF
cdr3_length: 14
j_call: TRBJ1-6
v_call: TRBV30

cdr3_aa: CASSEGRVDQPQHF
cdr3_length: 14
j_call: TRBJ1-5
v_call: TRBV2

cdr3_aa: CASSLELAGGGEQYF
cdr3_length: 15
j_call: TRBJ2-7
v_call: TRBV5-6

cdr3_aa: CASSQDLGGSPYEQYF
cdr3_length: 16
j_call: TRBJ2-7
v_call: TRBV4-3

cdr3_aa: CASSLDFYGETQYF
cdr3_length: 14
j_call: TRBJ2-5
v_call: TRBV7-6

cdr3_aa: CASSPDLSSYNEQFF
cdr3_length: 15
j_call: TRBJ2-1
v_call: TRBV5-1

cdr3_aa: CASSYSEGRTEAFF
cdr3_length: 14
j_call: TRBJ1-1
v_call: TRBV6-5

cdr3_aa: CASSLTAGGHNEQFF
cdr3_length: 15
j_call: TRBJ2-1
v_call: TRBV28

cdr3_aa: CASSLVLPGFYEQYF
cdr3_length: 15
j_call: TRBJ2-7
v_call: TRBV7-2

cdr3_aa: CASGWALGKTYEQYF
cdr3_length: 15
j_call: TRBJ2-7
v_call: TRBV12-5

cdr3_aa: CASKRGGSAFGGNQPQHF
cdr3_length: 18
j_call: TRBJ1-5
v_call: TRBV27

cdr3_aa: CASSLLAGAADTQYF
cdr3_length: 15
j_call: TRBJ2-3
v_call: TRBV27

cdr3_aa: CASSDEEDQPQHF
cdr3_length: 13
j_call: TRBJ1-5
v_call: TRBV6-1

cdr3_aa: CASSQDRFLTGLAQYF
cdr3_length: 16
j_call: TRBJ2-7
v_call: TRBV4-3

cdr3_aa: CASSQGQGRDTQYF
cdr3_length: 14
j_call: TRBJ2-3
v_call: TRBV13

cdr3_aa: CASSEYEDGSADTEAFF
cdr3_length: 17
j_call: TRBJ1-1
v_call: TRBV10-2

cdr3_aa: CASRNRGQVDDEQFF
cdr3_length: 15
j_call: TRBJ2-1
v_call: TRBV6-5

cdr3_aa: CAISDLAEETQYF
cdr3_length: 13
j_call: TRBJ2-5
v_call: TRBV10-3

cdr3_aa: CASSWDRDGNQPQHF
cdr3_length: 15
j_call: TRBJ1-5
v_call: TRBV19

cdr3_aa: CASSLGQRPGGNQPQHF
cdr3_length: 17
j_call: TRBJ1-5
v_call: TRBV5-4

cdr3_aa: CASTSPGGFYEQYF
cdr3_length: 14
j_call: TRBJ2-7
v_call: TRBV6-6

cdr3_aa: CASRHPGQPYEQYF
cdr3_length: 14
j_call: TRBJ2-7
v_call: TRBV6-6

cdr3_aa: CASSIDPGPLYGYTF
cdr3_length: 15
j_call: TRBJ1-2
v_call: TRBV19

cdr3_aa: CASTPSGLVTSEAFF
cdr3_length: 15
j_call: TRBJ1-1
v_call: TRBV6-1

cdr3_aa: CASSQEAGEDTQYF
cdr3_length: 14
j_call: TRBJ2-3
v_call: TRBV4-2

cdr3_aa: CASSQPYRDAEAFF
cdr3_length: 14
j_call: TRBJ1-1
v_call: TRBV16

cdr3_aa: CATIGDSYGYTF
cdr3_length: 12
j_call: TRBJ1-2
v_call: TRBV5-4